The present entry profiles one TCR beta chain with its context. This record comes from a study of shared clonotypes between healthy human individuals. Measured with immunoSEQ multiplex PCR; TCRdb has only the in-frame clones, and not every one. The table lists about 530,000 clones, roughly 85% of them singletons. V gave up 5 bases and J gave up 10 bases, with 12 bases separating them. Germline-derived CDR1 and CDR2 are DFQATT and SNEGSKA (reference sequence). CDR3 length: 11 residues. The material sequenced was PBMCs. The V gene is TRBV20-1, the J gene TRBJ2-1, with D unclear. This receptor was taken from a woman in her forties in good health. Some clones in this sample may be carry-over from other donors' samples. CDR3 DNA: TGCAGTGCTGGAGTGTACCCGGAGCAGTTCTTC. It specifies CSAGVYPEQFF.